The sequence of this TCR beta chain was determined in a study of T cells in Graves' hyperthyroidism and ophthalmopathy. Trimming took 4 bases from V and 4 from J; bases not matched to a gene: 7. The germline V gene has CDR1 SGHNT and CDR2 YYREEE (reference sequence). This CDR3 spans 16 amino acids. RNA transcripts provided the source from which TCR beta CDR3 regions were amplified. The TCR CDR3 was amplified in a first-round RT-PCR using the HTBI primer set. MiXCR was run by TCRdb on the multiplex PCR reads, yielding one entry per CDR3 protein. The table lists over 700,000 distinct CDR3 sequences, roughly 37% of them singletons. A lack of ophthalmopathy progression within 18 months defined stable Graves' hyperthyroidism. The hyperthyroidism was newly diagnosed and had lasted under 2 months; the patients were aged 18 to 65.

This clonotype was obtained from a man aged 18-30 years with Graves' hyperthyroidism. The gene calls are TRBV5-4 and TRBJ2-3, with 12 bases aligning to TRBD2. Sequencing used blood. The CDR3 DNA is TGTGCCAGCAGCGACGGACTAGCGGGAAGCTCAGATACGCAGTATTTT. This codes for CASSDGLAGSSDTQYF.